Described below is a single TCR beta chain sequence and its context. The sample originates from a study of blood T cell repertoires in COVID-19. Germline V gene data show CDR1 as MNHEY and CDR2 as SMNVEV (reference sequence). V lost 5 bases to trimming and J lost 0 bases, with 20 bases between them. CDR3 size: 17 residues. Some clones are missing from TCRdb's copy, which holds only in-frame ones; the method was immunoSEQ multiplex PCR. This table has about 490,000 clones, roughly 88% appearing once. V usage is TRBV27 and J usage is TRBJ2-7, with D perhaps matching TRBD1 (5 bases). Sequences were obtained from peripheral blood. The clonotype comes from a human donor in a cohort sampled during active COVID-19. The CDR3 bases are TGTGCCAGCAGTCCGCACTCCGACAGTTACGACTCCTACGAGCAGTACTTC. It codes for CASSPHSDSYDSYEQYF.